Included here is one T cell receptor (beta chain) sequence, with context. The data are from a study of T cells in women clearing cervical HPV infection. Study-wide background: Cases: HPV16-related CIN3 or worse on histology, a couple of invasive cancers.

MY09/MY11 PCR detected cervical HPV DNA; dot-blot assigned genotypes. TCR beta CDR3 amplified by multiplex PCR from 950 to 1,500 ng genomic DNA. Repertoires were generated with immunoSEQ multiplex PCR, while TCRdb's copy carries only in-frame clones and drops some. Its table records around 30,000 clones. The sample comprised blood buffy coat. This receptor was identified in a woman between 18 and 70 years old with a cervical HPV16 infection that either progressed to CIN3+ or cleared (not recorded which).

The DNA read from the CDR3 is TGCGCCAGCAGCCTGATTGGACAGGGCGTGGACACTGAA. It translates to CASSLIGQGVDTE. In full, the CDR3 is CASSLIGQGVDTEAFF. This rearrangement joins TRBV5-1 to TRBJ1-1; 8 bases match TRBD1. The DNA ends 3 residues before the CDR3 does, and the rest of the CDR3 is filled in from the germline J gene. This CDR3 region has 16 residues. The V gene end was trimmed by 4 bases and the J gene end by 3 bases; junction bases not matched to a gene: 11. CDR1 is SGHRS and CDR2 is YFSETQ in the germline V gene.